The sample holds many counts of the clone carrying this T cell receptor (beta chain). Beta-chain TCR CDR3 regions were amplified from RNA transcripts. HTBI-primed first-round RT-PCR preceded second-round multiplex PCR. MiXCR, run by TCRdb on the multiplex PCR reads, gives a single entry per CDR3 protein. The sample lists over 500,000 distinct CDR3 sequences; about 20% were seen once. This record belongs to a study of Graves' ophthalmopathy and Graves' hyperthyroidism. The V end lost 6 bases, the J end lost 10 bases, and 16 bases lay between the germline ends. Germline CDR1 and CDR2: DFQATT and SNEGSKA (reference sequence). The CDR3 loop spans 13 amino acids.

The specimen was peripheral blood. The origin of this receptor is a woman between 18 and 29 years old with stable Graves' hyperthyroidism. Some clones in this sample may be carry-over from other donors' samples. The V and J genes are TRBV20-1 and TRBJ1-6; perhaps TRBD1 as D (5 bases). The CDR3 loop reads CSAPGPGDSPLHF. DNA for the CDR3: TGCAGTGCACCGGGCCCGGGGGACTCACCCCTCCACTTT.